These 31 T cell receptor beta chains originate from one sample sequenced in a study of Ad26.COV2.S vaccination and SARS-CoV-2 variants. The treatment denotes: over 15 received Ad26.COV2.S at low or high dose, single or two shots; roughly five received placebo; per-sample allocation not given. Samples analyzed were those drawn on day 63 after the first vaccine or placebo injection. Profiling relied on immunoSEQ multiplex PCR, and the TCRdb table lists in-frame clones only, not all of them. In the table there are 330,000 or so clones, roughly 90% of which are singletons. The material sequenced was peripheral blood, taken in a trial of Ad26.COV2.S vaccine versus placebo. The receptors were sampled from a person between 18 and 65 years old who received the Ad26.COV2.S COVID-19 vaccine or a placebo.

The rearrangement links TRBV18 to TRBJ2-1, with TRBD2 as a possible D gene (6 bases). V lost 1 base to trimming and J lost 9 bases, with 10 bases between them. CDR3 length: 13 residues. Germline CDR1 and CDR2: KGHSH and LQKENI. This CDR3 reads CASSPLSEGEQFF. The CDR3 DNA reads TGTGCCAGCTCACCACTTTCGGAGGGTGAGCAGTTCTTC.

The chain carries TRBV7-9 and TRBJ2-7; possible D gene TRBD2, 6 bases. The V end lost 5 bases, the J end lost 0 bases, and 17 bases lay between the germline ends. This CDR3 is 16 amino acids long. Germline assignment: CDR1 SEHNR and CDR2 FQNEAQ (reference sequence). The CDR3 region is CASSAMTGRGSYEQYV. Here the CDR3 DNA reads TGTGCCAGCAGCGCCATGACGGGGCGGGGCTCCTACGAGCAGTACGTC.

This clone has only one observation. The V and J genes are TRBV19 and TRBJ1-1; the D is unclear. Trimming pared 3 bases from V and 4 bases from J, leaving 9 bases between. Germline V gene data show CDR1 as LNHDA and CDR2 as SQIVND (reference sequence). The CDR3 is made up of 13 amino acids. The CDR3 loop reads CASSIKIGTEAFF. CDR3 nucleotides: TGTGCCAGTAGTATTAAGATTGGCACTGAAGCTTTCTTT.

This clone showed up just once. The chain has TRBV5-1 and TRBJ1-3, with D uncertain. Trimming stripped 3 bases from V and 3 bases from J, with 16 bases between. CDR1 is SGHRS and CDR2 is YFSETQ in the germline V gene. CDR3 size: 16 residues. The DNA of the CDR3 is TGCGCCAGCAGCTCGCCTAGTGGGCTAGGTGGAAACACCATATATTTT. Protein product: CASSSPSGLGGNTIYF.

This clone was observed a handful of times. This chain uses TRBV5-4 with TRBJ1-1, with 9 nucleotides matching TRBD1. The CDR3 loop spans 15 amino acids. Looked up from germline, CDR1 is SGHNT and CDR2 is YYREEE (reference sequence). V was pared by 0 bases and J by 10 bases, with 10 bases of the junction left unmatched. The CDR3: CASSLGGQGPGGAFF. As DNA, the CDR3 is TGTGCCAGCAGCTTGGGGGGACAGGGTCCCGGTGGAGCTTTCTTT.

This chain uses TRBV27 with TRBJ2-1; TRBD1 might be the D (5 bases). V was shortened by 4 bases and J by 6 bases, with 25 bases between the two germline ends. The CDR3 contains 18 residues. CDR1 MNHEY and CDR2 SMNVEV come from the germline V gene (reference sequence). CDR3 bases: TGTGCCAGCAGTTCCCCCACCATTCAGGGTTTTTCGGCCAATGAGCAGTTCTTC. Translation: CASSSPTIQGFSANEQFF.

There are a few counts of this clone. The genes are TRBV30 and TRBJ1-5, with 8 bases lining up with TRBD1. The CDR3 contains 14 residues. From germline, CDR1 is GTSNPN and CDR2 SVGIG (reference sequence). Trimming took 5 bases from V and 1 from J; bases not matched to a gene: 4. The CDR3 loop is CAWGQGLSNQPQHF. CDR3 nucleotide sequence: TGTGCCTGGGGACAGGGACTAAGCAATCAGCCCCAGCATTTT.

The V gene is TRBV14, the J gene TRBJ1-4; tentatively, D is TRBD1 (5 bases). V was shortened by 1 base and J by 6 bases, with 9 bases between the two germline ends. Germline-derived CDR1 and CDR2 are SGHDN and FVKESK. This CDR3 has 14 amino acids. CDR3 sequence: CASSQGLGDEKLFF. The CDR3 DNA follows: TGTGCCAGCAGCCAAGGGTTGGGGGATGAAAAACTGTTTTTT.

V gene TRBV2 combines with J gene TRBJ1-3; D ambiguous. Germline V CDR1 and CDR2: SNHLY, FYNNEI. The CDR3 runs to 15 residues. Trimming shortened V by 4 bases and J by 0 bases, and 10 bases separated the two germline ends. DNA for the CDR3: TGTGCCAGCAGTGGAGGGAAAAGCTCTGGAAACACCATATATTTT. Its translation is CASSGGKSSGNTIYF.

The chain joins TRBV28 to TRBJ1-1; a weak D match, TRBD1 (5 bases). V was cut by 5 bases and J by 4 bases, with 11 bases left in between. The length of the CDR3 is 13 residues. Germline CDR1 and CDR2: MDHEN and SYDVKM. In DNA, the CDR3 is TGTGCCAGCAGTCCCCGGGGGAGCACTGAAGCTTTCTTT. Its protein is CASSPRGSTEAFF.

Here the CDR3 DNA reads TGTGCCACCAGTGATTCAACTAACTATGGCTACACCTTC. Protein sequence: CATSDSTNYGYTF. The rearrangement joins TRBV24-1 to TRBJ1-2, with D hard to call. CDR3 length equals 13 residues. Trimming removed 2 bases from V and 0 bases from J, with 3 bases in between. The germline V gene encodes CDR1 KGHDR and CDR2 SFDVKD.

This clone was recorded once. The gene calls are TRBV27 and TRBJ1-1, with 7 bases lining up with TRBD1. Germline CDR1 is MNHEY and CDR2 is SMNVEV (reference sequence). J was trimmed by 4 bases and V by 6 bases; bases with no gene match: 2. This CDR3 spans 12 amino acids. CDR3 region: CASSYRGTEAFF. The CDR3 DNA reads as TGTGCCAGCAGCTACAGGGGCACTGAAGCTTTCTTT.

V gene TRBV5-1 combines with J gene TRBJ1-1, with D possibly matching TRBD1 (6 bases). Germline-derived CDR1 and CDR2 are SGHRS and YFSETQ. This CDR3 comprises 16 residues. Between the trimmed V and J ends, which lost 6 bases and 1 base, there was a span of 19 bases. CDR3 coding DNA: TGCGCCAGCAAAGGGGCTACCGGACAGTGGAACACTGAAGCTTTCTTT. Its translation: CASKGATGQWNTEAFF.

This clone was observed a few times. This chain uses TRBV5-4 with TRBJ2-7; the D gene is possibly TRBD2 (5 bases). CDR1 is SGHNT, CDR2 YYREEE, per germline (reference sequence). Trimming removed 5 bases at V and 6 bases at J, with 15 bases between. The CDR3 loop spans 13 amino acids. The CDR3 nucleotides are TGTGCCAGCAGTAGGGAGCCCATCGGCGAGCAGTACTTC. Protein sequence: CASSREPIGEQYF.

The chain recombines TRBV27 with TRBJ1-1, with D possibly being TRBD1 (5 bases). CDR1 and CDR2 (germline): MNHEY, SMNVEV (reference sequence). The CDR3 is 17 amino acids. V was cut by 10 bases and J by 1 base, with 25 bases left in between. The CDR3 region is CANPPKPLGGKNTEAFF. Here the CDR3 DNA reads TGTGCCAACCCTCCAAAACCCCTCGGGGGTAAGAACACTGAAGCTTTCTTT.

V usage is TRBV7-2 and J usage is TRBJ2-5, with a weak D call TRBD2 (5 bases). The V end was cut by 0 bases, the J end by 5 bases, with 13 bases between. The CDR3 extends over 15 amino acids. The germline CDR1 and CDR2 sequences are SGHTA and FQGNSA. The CDR3 DNA reads TGTGCCAGCAGCTTAGCCCCGGGGATTAGGGAGACCCAGTACTTC. Protein: CASSLAPGIRETQYF. The complete variable domain, with remaining parts taken from reference TRBV7-2 and TRBJ2-5, reads GAGVSQSPSNKVTEKGKDVELRCDPISGHTALYWYRQSLGQGLEFLIYFQGNSAPDKSGLPSDRFSAERTGGSVSTLTIQRTQQEDSAVYLCASSLAPGIRETQYFGPGTRLLVL.

V is TRBV11-2 and J is TRBJ2-7, with D unresolved. The CDR3 length is 14 residues. Germline CDR1 is SGHAT and CDR2 is FQNNGV. The ends were cut back, 0 bases at V and 3 bases at J, with 9 bases in the middle. The CDR3 DNA is TGTGCCAGCAGCTTAGATCATATCAGCTACGAGCAGTACTTC. Translating gives CASSLDHISYEQYF.

V usage is TRBV19 and J usage is TRBJ1-2; the D gene is possibly TRBD1 (5 bases). The CDR3 has 15 amino acids. CDR1 LNHDA and CDR2 SQIVND come from the germline V gene (reference sequence). Trimming cost V 4 bases and J 5 bases, with 17 bases left between them. This chain's CDR3 is CASSSGTGGTYGYTF. The CDR3 DNA follows: TGTGCCAGTAGTAGCGGAACAGGAGGGACTTATGGCTACACCTTC.

The V gene is TRBV7-9, the J gene TRBJ1-1; D may be TRBD1 (5 bases). CDR1 SEHNR and CDR2 FQNEAQ come from the germline V gene (reference sequence). V was trimmed by 1 base and J by 4 bases, leaving 7 bases between them. CDR3 length equals 13 residues. The CDR3 DNA follows: TGTGCCAGCAGCTTAGGACAGTTCACTGAAGCTTTCTTT. Its protein product is CASSLGQFTEAFF.

The genes are TRBV9 and TRBJ1-3; 10 nucleotides match TRBD1. The CDR3 runs 15 residues. The V and J ends lost 5 bases and 4 bases, in that order; junction bases with no gene match: 6. The germline gives CDR1 SGDLS, CDR2 YYNGEE. CDR3: CASRAGTGAGNTIYF. The DNA for the CDR3 is TGTGCCAGCAGAGCTGGGACAGGGGCCGGAAACACCATATATTTT.

V and J are TRBV30 and TRBJ1-2; 10 nucleotides agree with TRBD1. V dropped 8 bases and J dropped 0; count of bases not matched to a gene: 15. The CDR3 length is 17 residues. Germline CDR1 is GTSNPN and CDR2 is SVGIG (reference sequence). This CDR3 is CAGGSGTGDKTNYGYTF. CDR3 bases: TGTGCCGGGGGGTCCGGGACAGGGGACAAAACTAACTATGGCTACACCTTC.

The chain has TRBV7-2 and TRBJ1-2; 7 bases match TRBD1. There are 14 residues in the CDR3. Germline V CDR1 and CDR2: SGHTA, FQGNSA. V lost 5 bases to trimming and J lost 8 bases; unmatched junction nucleotides: 11. For the CDR3, the DNA is TGTGCCAGCAGCGCCCAACAGGGGTTGGGGGGCTACACCTTC. This codes for CASSAQQGLGGYTF.

V usage is TRBV7-2 and J usage is TRBJ2-1; D call uncertain. From germline, CDR1 is SGHTA and CDR2 FQGNSA. The CDR3 contains 13 residues. V lost 8 bases and J 8 bases, leaving 16 bases between the germline ends. The CDR3 nucleotides are TGTGCCAGCTCGGACGTAGCATGGGATGAGCAGTTCTTC. It specifies CASSDVAWDEQFF. The whole variable domain, filled in from reference TRBV7-2 and TRBJ2-1, reads GAGVSQSPSNKVTEKGKDVELRCDPISGHTALYWYRQSLGQGLEFLIYFQGNSAPDKSGLPSDRFSAERTGGSVSTLTIQRTQQEDSAVYLCASSDVAWDEQFFGPGTRLTVL.

The V call is TRBV4-3, the J call TRBJ1-6, with D tentatively TRBD1 (5 bases). CDR3 size: 15 residues. The V gene lost 1 base and the J gene lost 6 bases, with 10 bases spanning the gap. Germline V gene data show CDR1 as LGHNA and CDR2 as YSLEER. In nucleotides, the CDR3 is TGCGCCAGCAGCCAAGTTGGGGGAGGTAATTCACCCCTCCACTTT. As protein: CASSQVGGGNSPLHF.

This clone is a singleton in its sample. V and J are TRBV7-2 and TRBJ1-5; possibly TRBD1 for D (5 bases). The V gene's germline CDR1 is SGHTA and CDR2 FQGNSA. The CDR3 totals 13 residues. Between the trimmed V and J ends, which lost 2 bases and 6 bases, there was a span of 8 bases. CDR3 sequence reads: CASSLTGGQPQHF. The DNA for the CDR3 is TGTGCCAGCAGCTTAACAGGCGGTCAGCCCCAGCATTTT.

This clone was seen a few times. V is TRBV11-1 and J is TRBJ1-2, with 10 nucleotides matching TRBD1. Germline trimming cut 3 bases from V and 8 bases from J; bases unmatched to any gene: 6. The CDR3 length is 14 residues. The germline gives CDR1 SGHAT, CDR2 FQDESV (reference sequence). The CDR3 spells CASSFGTGVGGYTF. CDR3 nucleotide sequence: TGTGCCAGCAGCTTCGGGACAGGGGTTGGCGGCTACACCTTC. Full variable domain (remainder filled in from reference TRBV11-1 and TRBJ1-2): EAEVAQSPRYKITEKSQAVAFWCDPISGHATLYWYRQILGQGPELLVQFQDESVVDDSQLPKDRFSAERLKGVDSTLKIQPAELGDSAMYLCASSFGTGVGGYTFGSGTRLTVV.

The chain has TRBV30 and TRBJ2-7; D possibly matches TRBD1 or TRBD2 (5 bases each). V shed 4 bases and J shed 1 base, with 11 bases lying between them. The germline V gene encodes CDR1 GTSNPN and CDR2 SVGIG (reference sequence). This CDR3 comprises 13 residues. The CDR3 sequence is CAWIRGHSYEQYV. The CDR3 coding sequence is TGTGCCTGGATACGGGGCCATTCCTACGAGCAGTACGTC.

The table lists this clone with many counts. The chain joins TRBV12-3 or TRBV12-4 to TRBJ1-4; D possibly corresponds to TRBD1 (6 bases). V was cut by 6 bases and J by 3 bases, with 8 bases left in between. CDR3 size: 13 residues. Written as DNA, the CDR3 is TGTGCCAGCAGGGGGGCTCCTAATGAAAAACTGTTTTTT. Its protein is CASRGAPNEKLFF.

This chain links TRBV6-5 with TRBJ1-3, with D unclear. Germline CDR1 reads MNHEY; CDR2 reads SVGAGI. V was clipped by 6 bases and J by 0 bases, with 9 bases between them. CDR3 length: 14 amino acids. The CDR3 coding sequence is TGTGCCAGCAGGTTACAGAGCTCTGGAAACACCATATATTTT. It yields the protein CASRLQSSGNTIYF.

J is TRBJ2-3 and V is TRBV5-1; TRBD1 aligns across 8 bases. The CDR3 consists of 14 residues. V was pared by 5 bases and J by 6 bases, with 8 bases of the junction left unmatched. CDR1 is SGHRS, CDR2 YFSETQ, per germline. CDR3 sequence: CASRDRGAGDTQYF. The CDR3 DNA follows: TGCGCCAGCAGAGACAGGGGTGCTGGGGATACGCAGTATTTT.

Turning to this clone: Different DNA sequences within this sample yield the same CDR3. This sequence joins TRBV9 and TRBJ1-1; D remains ambiguous. CDR3 size: 14 residues. The V end was cut by 0 bases, the J end by 1 base, with 7 bases between. Germline values: CDR1 SGDLS, CDR2 YYNGEE. The CDR3 protein is CASSVEGGNTEAFF. CDR3 DNA sequence: TGTGCCAGCAGCGTAGAGGGAGGGAACACTGAAGCTTTCTTT.